The sequence of this T cell receptor beta chain was determined in a study of vaccination effects on CD4 cells after COVID-19. General study results and limits: Clones of infection and vaccine origin contracted markedly late after vaccination. Within healthy vaccinees, only 1 of 255 vaccine-induced clones displayed cross-reactivity with common cold coronaviruses.

Viral peptide pools were used in the ViraFEST assay to expand antigen-specific CD4+ T cells, and sequencing came afterward. A 10-day culture period preceded the isolation of CD4+ T cells. Every participant took two doses of the BNT162b2 or mRNA-1273 vaccine. Vaccine recipients had no previous SARS-CoV-2 infection; their nucleocapsid antibodies were negative. As concerns this clone: Antigen unknown.

Sequencing used immunoSEQ multiplex PCR; TCRdb keeps in-frame clones, though not all of them. The table shows approximately 70,000 clones, with over 70% occurring only once. Germline V gene data show CDR1 as MNHEY and CDR2 as SMNVEV (reference sequence). This CDR3 is built from 15 residues. Germline trimming cut 5 bases from V and 7 bases from J; bases unmatched to any gene: 12. The sample consisted of CD4+ T cells from PBMCs cultured with HCoV-229E spike peptides, taken after COVID-19 vaccination. The origin of this receptor is a human donor who received a COVID-19 vaccine. V is TRBV27 and J is TRBJ2-7; 9 positions match TRBD1. The CDR3: CASSQHGGTGKEQYV. The CDR3 DNA reads as TGTGCCAGCAGTCAACACGGAGGGACAGGGAAGGAGCAGTACGTC.